This T cell receptor (beta chain) derives from a study of cytomegalovirus exposure and HLA in healthy donors. A multiplex PCR was run with 60 Vbeta primers and 13 Jbeta primers. Sequencing used immunoSEQ multiplex PCR; TCRdb keeps in-frame clones, though not all of them. Of approximately 190,000 clones detected, around 86% appear once; the ten largest clones hold roughly 0.73%. General study findings and limits: Highest at DRB1 and lowest at HLA-C, TCR association rates differed among HLA loci in a later analysis. When presence/absence was analysed, sequencing depth was taken to be roughly uniform across donors. In vitro testing confirmed three CMV-associated chains as specific for CMV antigens.

Comment on this clone: As yet, its antigen is unknown.

Trimming removed 0 bases at V and 3 bases at J, with 9 bases between. This CDR3 is built from 15 residues. Germline V gene data show CDR1 as MGHRA and CDR2 as YSYEKL. This receptor was taken from a woman between 18 and 29 years old in good health and CMV-seronegative. The chain links TRBV4-1 to TRBJ1-5; D gene ambiguous. Sequencing used PBMCs. The CDR3 DNA sequence: TGCGCCAGCAGCCAAGATCGGGTTTCCAATCAGCCCCAGCATTTT. Translation: CASSQDRVSNQPQHF.